Listed below are T cell receptor beta chains from one sample, sequenced in a study of T cell repertoires in cytomegalovirus infection. Using its own MiXCR run on the reads, TCRdb lists one record per CDR3 protein. The sample lists 200,000 to 300,000 distinct CDR3 sequences, about an eighth seen once, with around 8.1% in the top ten. The sample taken for sequencing was PBMCs. The source is a human donor in good health (CMV status not recorded). Some clones in this sample may be carry-over from other donors' samples. The CDR3 runs from the conserved cysteine through the conserved F or W. The order of the fields is J gene, D gene, CDR3 length, V gene, clone size, CDR3 DNA, CDR3 protein. A D gene is named only where the DNA matches it firmly. Not every row has a clone size; where given, it reads once, few, many or a size class.

j_gene: TRBJ1-2
d_gene: TRBD1
len: 14
v_gene: TRBV7-6
abundance: .
CDR3nt: TGTGCCAGCAGCTCGACAGGGACTAACTATGGCTACACCTTC
CDR3aa: CASSSTGTNYGYTF

j_gene: TRBJ2-7
d_gene: .
len: 13
v_gene: TRBV11-2
abundance: .
CDR3nt: TGTGCCAGCAGCTTAGGTCCCCCTTACGAGCAGTACTTC
CDR3aa: CASSLGPPYEQYF

j_gene: TRBJ1-5
d_gene: TRBD1
len: 17
v_gene: TRBV20-1
abundance: .
CDR3nt: TGCAGTGCTAAAAGGGGACAGGGGAGTTTAGGGAATCAGCCCCAGCATTTT
CDR3aa: CSAKRGQGSLGNQPQHF

j_gene: TRBJ1-2
d_gene: .
len: 13
v_gene: TRBV6-1
abundance: .
CDR3nt: TGTGCCAGCAGTTTAGAGGGACACCATGGCTACACCTTC
CDR3aa: CASSLEGHHGYTF

j_gene: TRBJ2-7
d_gene: .
len: 15
v_gene: TRBV20-1
abundance: few
CDR3nt: TGCAGCGCGTTGGCCCCTAGAGCGAGCTCCTACGAGCAGTACTTC
CDR3aa: CSALAPRASSYEQYF

j_gene: TRBJ1-1
d_gene: .
len: 14
v_gene: TRBV5-6
abundance: few
CDR3nt: TGTGCCAGCAGCTTTGGGCGGCTGGGAACTGAAGCTTTCTTT
CDR3aa: CASSFGRLGTEAFF

j_gene: TRBJ2-3
d_gene: TRBD2
len: 20
v_gene: TRBV20-1
abundance: .
CDR3nt: TGCAGTGCTAGAGATCCTGGGACTAGCGGGGGGGCCGAGGGCACAGATACGCAGTATTTT
CDR3aa: CSARDPGTSGGAEGTDTQYF

j_gene: TRBJ2-3
d_gene: .
len: 12
v_gene: TRBV2
abundance: .
CDR3nt: TGTGCCAGCAAGTCCAGCACAGATACGCAGTATTTT
CDR3aa: CASKSSTDTQYF

j_gene: TRBJ2-2
d_gene: .
len: 14
v_gene: TRBV20-1
abundance: few
CDR3nt: TGCAGTGCTAGAGTAATAAGGGGAACCGGGGAGCTGTTTTTT
CDR3aa: CSARVIRGTGELFF

j_gene: TRBJ2-2
d_gene: TRBD1
len: 14
v_gene: TRBV7-6
abundance: .
CDR3nt: TGTGCCAGCAGCATGCAGGGGGCGGTCGGGGAGCTGTTTTTT
CDR3aa: CASSMQGAVGELFF

j_gene: TRBJ2-1
d_gene: TRBD2
len: 18
v_gene: TRBV7-2
abundance: many
CDR3nt: TGTGCCAGCAGCTTCTCCGGGACTAGAAGGAGTACAGGCAATGAGCAGTTCTTC
CDR3aa: CASSFSGTRRSTGNEQFF

j_gene: TRBJ2-7
d_gene: .
len: 12
v_gene: TRBV20-1
abundance: .
CDR3nt: TGCAGTGCTATCGTAGGGGAAAGCGAGCAGTACTTC
CDR3aa: CSAIVGESEQYF

j_gene: TRBJ1-1
d_gene: .
len: 13
v_gene: TRBV7-8
abundance: many
CDR3nt: TGTGCCAGCAGCTTACCCATGAACACTGAAGCTTTCTTT
CDR3aa: CASSLPMNTEAFF

j_gene: TRBJ1-5
d_gene: .
len: 13
v_gene: TRBV29-1
abundance: .
CDR3nt: TGCAGCGTGAGGGACGGAGGCAATCAGCCCCAGCATTTT
CDR3aa: CSVRDGGNQPQHF

j_gene: TRBJ1-2
d_gene: TRBD1
len: 14
v_gene: TRBV19
abundance: many
CDR3nt: TGTGCCAGTATTACCGGGACAGGGGTTGGTGGCTACACCTTC
CDR3aa: CASITGTGVGGYTF

j_gene: TRBJ1-2
d_gene: .
len: 14
v_gene: TRBV6-5
abundance: .
CDR3nt: TGTGCCAGCAGTTACTCGACTTCAGCAGATGGCTACACCTTC
CDR3aa: CASSYSTSADGYTF

j_gene: TRBJ2-5
d_gene: TRBD1
len: 14
v_gene: TRBV28
abundance: many
CDR3nt: TGTGCCAGCACCGAAACAGGGGCTGGTGAGACCCAGTACTTC
CDR3aa: CASTETGAGETQYF

j_gene: TRBJ2-3
d_gene: TRBD1
len: 16
v_gene: TRBV7-6
abundance: .
CDR3nt: TGTGCCAGCAGCGAGTTGGGACAGGTGGCTCTAGATACGCAGTATTTT
CDR3aa: CASSELGQVALDTQYF

j_gene: TRBJ2-1
d_gene: TRBD2
len: 17
v_gene: TRBV12-3/TRBV12-4
abundance: few
CDR3nt: TGTGCCAGCAGTTCGGGAGGAGCGGGGAAATCCTACAATGAGCAGTTCTTC
CDR3aa: CASSSGGAGKSYNEQFF

j_gene: TRBJ2-3
d_gene: .
len: 13
v_gene: TRBV7-9
abundance: many
CDR3nt: TGTGCCAGCAGCTCAGCCCTTGGAGATACGCAGTATTTT
CDR3aa: CASSSALGDTQYF

j_gene: TRBJ2-1
d_gene: .
len: 14
v_gene: TRBV6-5
abundance: .
CDR3nt: TGTGCCAGCAGTCGGAGGGACTTCCAAAATGAGCAGTTCTTC
CDR3aa: CASSRRDFQNEQFF

j_gene: TRBJ2-3
d_gene: .
len: 13
v_gene: TRBV12-3/TRBV12-4
abundance: .
CDR3nt: TGTGCCAGCAGTTTAAAGGCCTCAGATACGCAGTATTTT
CDR3aa: CASSLKASDTQYF

j_gene: TRBJ1-2
d_gene: .
len: 15
v_gene: TRBV15
abundance: many
CDR3nt: TGTGCCACCAGCAGGGAACCAGCCACTAACTATGGCTACACCTTC
CDR3aa: CATSREPATNYGYTF

j_gene: TRBJ2-7
d_gene: TRBD1
len: 15
v_gene: TRBV7-9
abundance: .
CDR3nt: TGTGCCAGCAGCCCATTTGGACAGGCAACCTACGAGCAGTACTTC
CDR3aa: CASSPFGQATYEQYF

j_gene: TRBJ1-5
d_gene: TRBD1
len: 14
v_gene: TRBV7-2
abundance: many
CDR3nt: TGTGCCAGCAGCCGACAGGGTAGCAATCAGCCCCAGCATTTT
CDR3aa: CASSRQGSNQPQHF

j_gene: TRBJ2-1
d_gene: .
len: 14
v_gene: TRBV5-1
abundance: few
CDR3nt: TGCGCCAGCAAGCTGGACACGAACTACAATGAGCAGTTCTTC
CDR3aa: CASKLDTNYNEQFF

j_gene: TRBJ2-3
d_gene: .
len: 12
v_gene: TRBV20-1
abundance: few
CDR3nt: TGCAGTGCTAGGGGAATGGACTATACGCAGTATTTT
CDR3aa: CSARGMDYTQYF

j_gene: TRBJ1-4
d_gene: .
len: 14
v_gene: TRBV7-2
abundance: few
CDR3nt: TGTGCCAGCAGCAAGTGGGGGGCGAGAGAAAAACTGTTTTTT
CDR3aa: CASSKWGAREKLFF

j_gene: TRBJ1-1
d_gene: .
len: 15
v_gene: TRBV6-2/TRBV6-3
abundance: few
CDR3nt: TGTGCCAGCAGTCCGGGGGGGAATTTGGCCACTGAAGCTTTCTTT
CDR3aa: CASSPGGNLATEAFF

j_gene: TRBJ1-5
d_gene: TRBD1
len: 15
v_gene: TRBV28
abundance: .
CDR3nt: TGTGCCAGCATCGTTGGAGGGGGCGGCGGTCAGCCCCAGCATTTT
CDR3aa: CASIVGGGGGQPQHF

j_gene: TRBJ2-1
d_gene: .
len: 13
v_gene: TRBV7-3
abundance: many
CDR3nt: TGTGCCAGCAGCTTCATTGGATATGGTGAGCAGTTCTTC
CDR3aa: CASSFIGYGEQFF